This T cell receptor (beta chain) was recorded in a study of technical replicates of blood from several donors. Clones were sequenced by immunoSEQ multiplex PCR, and TCRdb holds only the in-frame ones, with some missing. Here the sample spans tens of thousands of clones, about 95% being singletons. CDR1 is SGDLS, CDR2 YYNGEE, per germline. The trim removed 4 bases at V and 4 bases at J, leaving 4 bases unmatched. This CDR3 is built from 14 residues. This clone showed up just a few times. The source material was T cells isolated from PBMCs. The origin of this receptor is a human donor in good health. The chain has TRBV9 and TRBJ1-5, with TRBD1 matching over 8 bases. CDR3 sequence: CASSPGQGNQPQHF. The DNA for the CDR3 is TGTGCCAGCAGCCCAGGACAGGGAAATCAGCCCCAGCATTTT. Based on the CDR3 plus reference TRBV9 and TRBJ1-5, the full variable domain is DSGVTQTPKHLITATGQRVTLRCSPRSGDLSVYWYQQSLDQGLQFLIQYYNGEERAKGNILERFSAQQFPDLHSELNLSSLELGDSALYFCASSPGQGNQPQHFGDGTRLSIL.